The rows below give T cell receptor beta chains drawn from one sample of a study of CD8+ T cells in alopecia areata. The table came from immunoSEQ multiplex PCR; TCRdb's copy has only in-frame clones and leaves some out. The table shows more than 130,000 clones, with 82% occurring only once. Sequenced material: CD8+ T cells sorted from blood, taken at week 4, from a patient treated with tofacitinib. These receptors were taken from a human donor with alopecia areata. Both conserved end residues are part of each CDR3. Clone size, where shown, is once, few, many, or a class for clones that have expanded.

TRBV7-9	12	.	CASSPGTYEQYF
TRBV2	14	.	CASGQGAPSYEQYF
TRBV7-2	15	few	CASSFTGGFADTQYF
TRBV2	16	.	CASSEDDAGKNTEAFF
TRBV29-1	14	.	CSARPRAYTDTQYF
TRBV4-1	14	few	CASSQVADTDTQYF
TRBV11-2	11	few	CASSPSFEQYF
TRBV4-1	16	.	CASSQRTSGYTDTQYF
TRBV29-1	12	.	CSAQGAPGELFF
TRBV2	14	.	CASSENSMNTEAFF
TRBV7-8	14	.	CASSPLQMNTEAFF
TRBV5-1	16	.	CASSLVGGGAGDTQYF
TRBV19	17	.	CASSIPTSGGQYNEQFF
TRBV7-2	14	.	CASSLALNTGELFF
TRBV29-1	12	.	CSVPPTAGEAFF
TRBV7-9	13	.	CASSSGTTDTQYF
TRBV5-6	14	few	CASIQGANTGELFF
TRBV7-2	15	.	CASSFGQGASYEQYF
TRBV7-9	14	.	CASTMSQAADEQYF
TRBV6-5	15	.	CASSSSPLRKNIQYF
TRBV29-1	12	.	CSVEGDRNEQFF
TRBV2	17	once	CASSEALPTGVNYGYTF
TRBV6-5	15	few	CASSWRTGGLDTQYF
TRBV29-1	13	.	CSVESRAGNTIYF
TRBV7-8	15	few	CASSLPAGSHNEQFF
TRBV7-2	11	once	CASSSGYGYTF
TRBV7-9	16	.	CASSSGVYDYNEKLFF
TRBV27	16	few	CASSYSLEVPTYEQYF
TRBV4-1	16	.	CASSQGTGYPQETQYF
TRBV6-6	15	.	CASSYPIPLNTEAFF
TRBV6-5	14	.	CASSYGPGSYEQYF
TRBV4-1	14	.	CASSLDRGNTEAFF
TRBV7-2	14	.	CASSPGQGAYGYTF
TRBV2	13	.	CASSEDGVYEQYF
TRBV29-1	15	.	CSVEDRGQGLETQYF
TRBV7-2	15	.	CASSLEAGGTDTQYF
TRBV7-6	13	.	CASSLAGGDTQYF
TRBV4-2	16	.	CASSHLRGATNEKLFF
TRBV27	17	.	CASSFYHTGVGTDTQYF
TRBV29-1	14	.	CSVEDRRGNYGYTF
TRBV7-9	15	.	CASSREGALSYEQYF
TRBV6-5	14	.	CASKDDLMRETQYF
TRBV9	15	.	CASSADSVLFWEQYF
TRBV4-3	15	.	CASSQRGSSAYEQYF
TRBV7-2	15	.	CASSRPGQGGYEQYF